This entry describes one T cell receptor beta chain. Its antigen specificity is not known. No clone much larger than this one lies a single base away; base qualities are absent. Ends trimmed: V by 4 bases, J by 3 bases; bases unmatched to a gene: 7. Sequences SNHLY (CDR1) and FYNNEI (CDR2) are obtained from the germline V gene. The CDR3 runs 16 amino acids, cysteine and phenylalanine included. Just the 48-base CDR3 DNA is kept, in frame starting at base 1. These data belong to a study of blood T cell repertoires in COVID-19 (dated by TCRdb to 2018 to 2021). Regarding the complete study: Collaborator samples came from the United States, Italy and Spain and covered acute and convalescent phases of COVID-19. The material from the prospective study consisted of cDNA or gDNA derived from T cells, B-cell-depleted T cells, or PBMCs. The dataset comprised deeply sampled blood TCRbeta repertoires from subjects exposed to, actively infected with, or recovered from COVID-19. A freely available public database, intended as a resource for researchers studying the immune response to SARS-CoV-2, is where the repertoires were released. Samples came from the ongoing ImmuneRACE study (first 160 participants) plus 1,254 subjects from 6 global collaborators. The sample metadata nearly always contained a de-identified subject ID, COVID-19 status, age in years and sex. HLA class I and class II types, where available, came from metadata supplied by the sample provider rather than from assay-based typing.

The immunoSEQ Assay, a bias-controlled multiplex PCR, was used to amplify TCRbeta CDR3 regions from genomic DNA. Regarding the original processing steps: The number of nucleated cells in each sample was estimated from the amplification of reference gene primers within the assay. Sequence reads were collapsed and filtered to measure the absolute abundance of every unique TCRbeta CDR3 rearrangement. For each sample, productive Simpson clonality was calculated by taking the square root of Simpson's diversity index across productive rearrangements. In TCRdb, the immuneACCESS table is reduced to in-frame sequences with V and J assigned. These tables do not hold every clone; where another copy was compared, an unresolved V gene accounts for under half, and the others remain unexplained. V and J calls and clone size are given by that table; D and trimming were obtained from the DNA. Here the sample has about 33,000 clones; approximately 90% occur a single time. The top ten clonotypes cover around 21% of the sample.

Overall study outcomes, separate from this receptor: The amount of clinical and demographic metadata varied by source and participant and was provided uncurated.

Collaborating institutions collected whole blood in K2EDTA tubes following their own protocols. For TCRbeta analysis, collaborator samples were shipped as frozen whole blood, as isolated PBMCs, or as DNA extracted from either sample type. Input material: peripheral blood. The chain is encoded by TRBV2 joined to TRBJ2-7; 12 junctional bases match TRBD2. The source is a man in his fifties or sixties with acute or convalescent COVID-19. The DNA sequence is TGTGCCAGCAGTGCCTTGACTAGCGGGAGTAGCTACGAGCAGTACTTC. Its product reads: CASSALTSGSSYEQYF.